These 29 T cell receptor beta chains came from one sample sequenced in a study of blood T cell repertoires in COVID-19. The protocol was immunoSEQ multiplex PCR, while the TCRdb copy is restricted to in-frame clones and leaves out a portion. The sample has 250,000 to 300,000 clones; 80% to 90% are singletons. Sequencing was performed on peripheral blood. The receptors here all came from a man aged 55 to 70 with acute or convalescent COVID-19.

The chain is built from TRBV3-1 (or the pseudogene TRBV3-2) and TRBJ1-2; D gene uncertain. V lost 1 base to trimming and J lost 7 bases, with 13 bases between them. CDR3 length: 14 amino acids. The germline gives CDR1 LGHDT, CDR2 YNNKEL (reference sequence). The chain's CDR3 is CASSQGNRRGGYTF. The CDR3 DNA reads TGTGCCAGCAGCCAAGGTAACAGACGGGGTGGCTACACCTTC.

The rearrangement uses TRBV9 and TRBJ2-7, with TRBD2 identical over 11 bases. CDR3 size: 15 residues. Per germline, CDR1 SGDLS and CDR2 YYNGEE. With V trimmed by 0 bases and J by 6 bases, 5 bases remained unmatched. The CDR3 region has the DNA TGTGCCAGCAGCGTAGGGAGTAGCGGGAGGGGCGAGCAGTACTTC. This translates into CASSVGSSGRGEQYF.

The V and J genes are TRBV10-2 and TRBJ2-5, with TRBD2 as a possible D gene (5 bases). The CDR3 is 11 residues long. Per germline, CDR1 WSHSY and CDR2 SAAADI. The ends were cut back, 11 bases at V and 12 bases at J, with 19 bases in the middle. CDR3 nucleotides: TGCGCCGCTTCAGCCGGGAACGGGGAGTACTTC. Translation: CAASAGNGEYF.

This chain uses TRBV6-1 with TRBJ1-1, with 9 nucleotides matching TRBD1. The germline gives CDR1 MNHNS, CDR2 SASEGT. There are 17 residues in the CDR3. Trimming removed 3 bases from V and 3 bases from J; junction bases left unmatched: 11. The CDR3 reads CASSEATGGGRDTEAFF. In nucleotides, the CDR3 is TGTGCCAGCAGTGAGGCTACAGGGGGCGGGCGGGACACTGAAGCTTTCTTT.

This clone appeared a few times. Here the CDR3 reads CASSLSWDRVSYEQYF. Written as DNA, the CDR3 is TGTGCCAGCAGTTTATCGTGGGACAGGGTATCTTACGAGCAGTACTTC. The chain links TRBV27 to TRBJ2-7, with TRBD1 identical over 9 bases. V dropped 0 bases and J dropped 4; count of bases not matched to a gene: 7. The CDR3 length is 16 residues. Germline CDR1 MNHEY, CDR2 SMNVEV (reference sequence).

V and J are TRBV30 and TRBJ2-7; TRBD2 matches at 7 bases. The V and J ends lost 8 bases and 3 bases, in that order; junction bases with no gene match: 7. This CDR3 region has 12 residues. Germline-derived CDR1 and CDR2 are GTSNPN and SVGIG (reference sequence). The CDR3 coding sequence is TGTGCCGGACTTGGGGGGGGCTACGAGCAGTACTTC. It encodes CAGLGGGYEQYF.

The chain combines TRBV6-5 with TRBJ1-2, with a weak D call TRBD1 (6 bases). This CDR3 spans 12 amino acids. Per germline, CDR1 MNHEY and CDR2 SVGAGI. The ends were cut back, 7 bases at V and 4 bases at J, with 10 bases in the middle. The CDR3 here is CASTTGSYGYTF. DNA for the CDR3: TGTGCCAGCACGACAGGCTCCTATGGCTACACCTTC.

The V call is TRBV4-3, the J call TRBJ2-2; the match to TRBD2 covers 7 bases. Germline lookup yields CDR1 LGHNA and CDR2 YSLEER. The J segment lost 6 bases and the V segment lost 4 bases, leaving 11 bases of the junction unmatched. CDR3 length: 16 residues. This CDR3 is CASSLGAGRGPGELFF. In nucleotides, the CDR3 is TGCGCCAGCAGCCTCGGGGCAGGGAGGGGACCCGGGGAGCTGTTTTTT.

The chain recombines TRBV19 with TRBJ2-6, with TRBD2 matching over 7 bases. Germline values: CDR1 LNHDA, CDR2 SQIVND (reference sequence). CDR3 size: 17 residues. J lost 0 bases, V lost 4 bases, and 6 bases had no gene match. The CDR3 nucleotides read TGTGCCAGTAGTAAGTTTGGGACTACCTCTGGGGCCAACGTCCTGACTTTC. Translation gives CASSKFGTTSGANVLTF.

The chain joins TRBV18 to TRBJ2-7, with 11 bases matching TRBD1. Per germline, CDR1 KGHSH and CDR2 LQKENI. CDR3 length: 15 amino acids. Germline trimming cut 6 bases from V and 3 bases from J; bases unmatched to any gene: 7. In DNA, the CDR3 is TGTGCCAGCTCGCCAGGGACAGGGGGGGACTACGAGCAGTACTTC. Translation: CASSPGTGGDYEQYF.

CDR3: CASSQDPAGTSSYEQYF. The CDR3 bases are TGCGCCAGCAGCCAAGATCCTGCGGGGACGAGCTCCTACGAGCAGTACTTC. This chain uses TRBV4-1 with TRBJ2-7; tentatively, D is TRBD2 (6 bases). Germline CDR1 and CDR2: MGHRA and YSYEKL. V gave up 0 bases and J gave up 0 bases, with 15 bases separating them. This CDR3 contains 17 residues.

The chain links TRBV7-9 to TRBJ1-4, with 10 positions matching TRBD1. J was trimmed by 0 bases and V by 5 bases; bases with no gene match: 3. The CDR3 is made up of 16 amino acids. The V gene's germline CDR1 is SEHNR and CDR2 FQNEAQ (reference sequence). The DNA of the CDR3 is TGTGCCAGCAGCCAGACAGGGGGCCCAACTAATGAAAAACTGTTTTTT. This sequence encodes CASSQTGGPTNEKLFF.

The rearrangement uses TRBV5-1 and TRBJ2-7; TRBD1 matches at 7 bases. Germline-derived CDR1 and CDR2 are SGHRS and YFSETQ. J gave up 2 bases and V 4 bases, and 9 bases lay outside the gene matches. CDR3 length: 15 amino acids. The CDR3 here is CASSVQGDVTYEQYF. As DNA, the CDR3 is TGCGCCAGCAGCGTTCAGGGGGACGTTACCTACGAGCAGTACTTC. The whole variable domain, remainder taken from reference TRBV5-1 and TRBJ2-7, is KAGVTQTPRYLIKTRGQQVTLSCSPISGHRSVSWYQQTPGQGLQFLFEYFSETQRNKGNFPGRFSGRQFSNSRSEMNVSTLELGDSALYLCASSVQGDVTYEQYFGPGTRLTVT.

This clone has just a few counts. The chain is built from TRBV7-2 and TRBJ2-7; weak D call: TRBD1 (5 bases). Trimming removed 3 bases at V and 5 bases at J, with 11 bases between. Germline CDR1 reads SGHTA; CDR2 reads FQGNSA. The CDR3 is made up of 13 amino acids. In DNA, the CDR3 is TGTGCCAGCAGCTTGATGGGGCAGAACGAGCAGTACTTC. It translates to CASSLMGQNEQYF. The full variable domain, with the rest looked up from reference TRBV7-2 and TRBJ2-7, is GAGVSQSPSNKVTEKGKDVELRCDPISGHTALYWYRQSLGQGLEFLIYFQGNSAPDKSGLPSDRFSAERTGGSVSTLTIQRTQQEDSAVYLCASSLMGQNEQYFGPGTRLTVT.

The sample holds one count of this clone. V is TRBV2 and J is TRBJ2-3, with a possible D match to TRBD2 (6 bases). CDR1 SNHLY and CDR2 FYNNEI come from the germline V gene. The CDR3 runs 14 residues. The germline V and J ends were trimmed by 10 bases and 3 bases, with 17 bases remaining between them. CDR3 in amino acids: CATSPSSGTDTQYF. CDR3 bases: TGTGCCACTAGCCCGAGCAGCGGGACAGATACGCAGTATTTT.

The chain combines TRBV4-3 with TRBJ2-1, with 13 nucleotides matching TRBD2. With V trimmed by 3 bases and J by 2 bases, 10 bases remained unmatched. The CDR3 has 19 amino acids. The germline V gene has CDR1 LGHNA and CDR2 YSLEER. CDR3 in amino acids: CASSQRTSGRALTYNEQFF. DNA of the CDR3: TGCGCCAGCAGCCAGCGCACTAGCGGGAGGGCCCTGACCTACAATGAGCAGTTCTTC.

The rearrangement uses TRBV3-1 (or the pseudogene TRBV3-2) and TRBJ2-1; 12 nucleotides agree with TRBD2. Per the germline V gene, CDR1 is LGHDT and CDR2 is YNNKEL (reference sequence). V lost 3 bases and J lost 5; bases outside the gene matches: 8. The CDR3 has 17 residues. The CDR3 sequence: CASSQVTSGGPNNEQFF. The CDR3 region has the DNA TGTGCCAGCAGCCAGGTGACTAGCGGGGGCCCCAACAATGAGCAGTTCTTC.

The chain combines TRBV18 with TRBJ2-7; no clear D gene. This CDR3 has 13 residues. Trimming cost V 6 bases and J 5 bases, with 14 bases left between them. Germline CDR1 is KGHSH and CDR2 is LQKENI. The CDR3 DNA is TGTGCCAGCTCTCCGGGTTTAATCCACGAGCAGTACTTC. This encodes CASSPGLIHEQYF.

This clone was recorded a few times. The V call is TRBV7-9, the J call TRBJ1-5; 7 nucleotides agree with TRBD1. V was pared by 3 bases and J by 4 bases, with 6 bases of the junction left unmatched. The germline V gene has CDR1 SEHNR and CDR2 FQNEAQ (reference sequence). The CDR3 runs 15 residues. This CDR3 is CASSFGDSPNQPQHF. The CDR3 DNA is TGTGCCAGCAGCTTTGGGGACAGTCCAAATCAGCCCCAGCATTTT.

This clone was counted at least ten times. The chain uses TRBV7-2 and TRBJ2-3; D is perhaps TRBD2 (6 bases). The CDR3 sequence is 15 residues long. Germline lookup yields CDR1 SGHTA and CDR2 FQGNSA. Trimming pared 5 bases from V and 0 bases from J, leaving 12 bases between. The CDR3 spells CASSRLGGSTDTQYF. Here the CDR3 DNA reads TGTGCCAGCAGCCGGCTGGGGGGTAGCACAGATACGCAGTATTTT.

The chain couples TRBV5-1 to TRBJ1-3, with D tentatively TRBD1 (6 bases). The CDR3 covers 17 residues. The germline V gene encodes CDR1 SGHRS and CDR2 YFSETQ. The germline V and J ends were trimmed by 0 bases and 0 bases, with 13 bases remaining between them. The CDR3 DNA sequence: TGCGCCAGCAGCTTGGCGGCCGGGACACTCTCTGGAAACACCATATATTTT. Residues: CASSLAAGTLSGNTIYF.

The genes are TRBV19 and TRBJ2-1, with a tentative D call TRBD1 (5 bases). CDR1 is LNHDA and CDR2 is SQIVND in the germline V gene (reference sequence). V lost 3 bases and J lost 3, with 9 bases in between. The CDR3 sequence is 14 residues long. CDR3 loop: CASSIFQGYNEQFF. As DNA, the CDR3 is TGTGCCAGTAGTATTTTCCAGGGCTACAATGAGCAGTTCTTC.

The chain employs TRBV5-4 and TRBJ2-2; 12 nucleotides match TRBD2. The CDR3 loop spans 16 amino acids. Germline V gene sequence: CDR1 SGHNT, CDR2 YYREEE (reference sequence). Unmatched junction bases numbered 5, after V lost 3 bases and J lost 5 bases. The CDR3 DNA follows: TGTGCCAGCAGCTCGACTAGCGGGAGATTGACCGGGGAGCTGTTTTTT. Amino acid sequence: CASSSTSGRLTGELFF.

The V and J genes are TRBV27 and TRBJ1-2, with a possible D match to TRBD1 (6 bases). V lost 3 bases, J lost 8 bases, and 13 bases lay in between. Germline-derived CDR1 and CDR2 are MNHEY and SMNVEV (reference sequence). The CDR3 consists of 13 residues. Here the CDR3 reads CASSLTGGQGYTF. CDR3 in DNA: TGTGCCAGCAGTTTGACAGGCGGCCAAGGCTACACCTTC.

This chain links TRBV4-1 with TRBJ2-1; D uncertain. The germline CDR1 and CDR2 sequences are MGHRA and YSYEKL. V was shortened by 0 bases and J by 15 bases, with 15 bases between the two germline ends. This CDR3 comprises 13 residues. The CDR3 DNA reads as TGCGCCAGCAGCCAAGATCCGACACTCTATCGGTTCTTC. Translated: CASSQDPTLYRFF.

This clone was observed a few times. The chain uses TRBV5-1 and TRBJ1-2; D uncertain. V dropped 4 bases and J dropped 2 bases, with 12 bases sitting between them. The CDR3 has 14 amino acids. Per germline, CDR1 SGHRS and CDR2 YFSETQ. The CDR3 sequence: CASSLPDGNYGYTF. Here the CDR3 DNA reads TGCGCCAGCAGCCTCCCCGATGGCAACTATGGCTACACCTTC.

The chain carries TRBV7-9 and TRBJ1-5; no definite D call. Germline V gene lookup returns CDR1 SEHNR and CDR2 FQNEAQ (reference sequence). The CDR3 totals 12 residues. V was cut by 3 bases and J by 7 bases, with 7 bases left in between. CDR3 DNA: TGTGCCAGCAGCTTGCGGGAGCAGCCCCAGCATTTT. Residues: CASSLREQPQHF. The whole variable domain, remainder taken from reference TRBV7-9 and TRBJ1-5, is DTGVSQNPRHKITKRGQNVTFRCDPISEHNRLYWYRQTLGQGPEFLTYFQNEAQLEKSRLLSDRFSAERPKGSFSTLEIQRTEQGDSAMYLCASSLREQPQHFGDGTRLSIL.

V is TRBV19 and J is TRBJ2-1; D gene uncertain. The CDR3 sequence is 13 residues long. Trimming took off 5 bases at V and 12 bases at J, with 17 bases between the two ends. Germline assignment: CDR1 LNHDA and CDR2 SQIVND (reference sequence). As DNA, the CDR3 is TGTGCCAGTAGTGGCTTTCCTCCGTTGATGCAGTTCTTC. Its translation: CASSGFPPLMQFF.

This rearrangement joins TRBV7-2 to TRBJ2-1; 9 nucleotides align to TRBD2. The CDR3 spans 15 residues. Per germline, CDR1 SGHTA and CDR2 FQGNSA. V was pared by 1 base and J by 9 bases, with 7 bases of the junction left unmatched. The CDR3, as DNA: TGTGCCAGCAGCTTAGGGGCTAGCGGGACTTTTGAGCAGTTCTTC. This gives the protein CASSLGASGTFEQFF. Combining the CDR3 with reference TRBV7-2 and TRBJ2-1 gives the whole variable domain GAGVSQSPSNKVTEKGKDVELRCDPISGHTALYWYRQSLGQGLEFLIYFQGNSAPDKSGLPSDRFSAERTGGSVSTLTIQRTQQEDSAVYLCASSLGASGTFEQFFGPGTRLTVL.